The table lists the clone carrying this T cell receptor (beta chain) with many counts. RNA transcripts provided the source from which TCR beta CDR3 regions were amplified. The HTBI primer set drove a first-round RT-PCR of the TCR CDR3. In TCRdb, the multiplex PCR reads were re-called with MiXCR into one record per CDR3 protein. Found here are hundreds of thousands of distinct CDR3 sequences, nearly 20% of them singletons; the top ten hold 47%. This entry comes from a study of T cells in Graves' hyperthyroidism and ophthalmopathy. Germline CDR1 reads GTSNPN; CDR2 reads SVGIG (reference sequence). J lost 5 bases, V lost 4 bases, and 4 bases had no gene match. This CDR3 is 12 amino acids long.

Sequencing was done on a sample of blood. The clonotype comes from a man aged 40-49 years with Graves' ophthalmopathy. The V call is TRBV30, the J call TRBJ2-5, with TRBD1 matching over 7 bases. The CDR3 loop is CAWKGAGETQYF. The CDR3 nucleotides are TGTGCCTGGAAGGGGGCCGGGGAGACCCAGTACTTC.